This paragraph reports one TCR beta chain. Its antigen is not known. This entry comes from a study of post-analysis software for immune sequencing data. CDR1 is MNHEY and CDR2 is SVGAGI in the germline V gene. V gave up 2 bases and J gave up 5 bases; unmatched junction bases: 4. CDR3 length: 14 amino acids. Unique molecular identifiers featured in each of the TCR beta cDNA libraries. TCRdb called the PCR reads again in MiXCR, with one record for every CDR3 protein. The repertoire consists of about 540,000 distinct CDR3 sequences, with approximately 34% occurring once and the leading ten covering approximately 6%. Overall study results and limits: In patients, roughly 5 TRBV segments were more frequent than in controls, with TRBV5-6, TRBV5-1 and TRBV20-1 among them.

The sequence was collected from a girl between 2 and 17 years old with multiple sclerosis. The V call is TRBV6-5, the J call TRBJ2-5, with 8 nucleotides matching TRBD1. Source material: blood. The chain's CDR3 is CASSYADRDETQYF. CDR3 in DNA: TGTGCCAGCAGTTACGCGGACAGGGACGAGACCCAGTACTTC.